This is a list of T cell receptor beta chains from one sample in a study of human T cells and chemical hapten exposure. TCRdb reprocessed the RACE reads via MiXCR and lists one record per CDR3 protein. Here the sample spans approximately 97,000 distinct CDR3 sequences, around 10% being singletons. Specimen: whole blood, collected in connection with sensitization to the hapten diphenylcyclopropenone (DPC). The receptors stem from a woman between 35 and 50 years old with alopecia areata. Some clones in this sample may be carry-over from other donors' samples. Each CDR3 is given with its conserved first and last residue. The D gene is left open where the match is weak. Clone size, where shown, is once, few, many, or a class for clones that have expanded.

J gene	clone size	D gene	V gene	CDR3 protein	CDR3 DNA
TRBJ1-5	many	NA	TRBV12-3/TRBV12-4	CASSSKGYQPQHF	TGTGCCAGCAGTTCAAAGGGGTATCAGCCCCAGCATTTT
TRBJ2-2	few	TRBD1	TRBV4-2	CASSPGDRDTGELFF	TGTGCCAGCAGCCCGGGGGACAGGGACACCGGGGAGCTGTTTTTT
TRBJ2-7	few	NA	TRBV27	CASSTGGFVHEQYF	TGTGCCAGCAGTACGGGGGGCTTCGTCCACGAGCAGTACTTC
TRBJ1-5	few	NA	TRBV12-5	CASGLTGPNQPQHF	TGTGCTAGTGGTTTGACAGGTCCTAATCAGCCCCAGCATTTT
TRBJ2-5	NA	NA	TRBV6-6	CASSNAKETQYF	TGTGCCAGCAGTAACGCGAAAGAGACCCAGTACTTC
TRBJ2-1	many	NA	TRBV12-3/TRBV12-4	CASSVHLAVGNEQFF	TGTGCCAGCAGTGTCCATTTAGCGGTGGGGAATGAGCAGTTCTTC
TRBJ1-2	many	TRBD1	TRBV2	CASSERDRVGYTF	TGTGCCAGCAGTGAAAGGGACAGGGTGGGCTACACCTTC
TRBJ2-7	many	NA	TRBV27	CASSFRSAGEQYF	TGTGCCAGCAGTTTCAGGAGCGCAGGAGAGCAGTACTTC
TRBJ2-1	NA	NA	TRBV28	CASRPHRQNFYNEQFF	TGTGCCAGCAGACCACACCGACAGAACTTCTACAATGAGCAGTTCTTC
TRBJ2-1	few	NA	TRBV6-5	CASTPPGLTSSYNEQFF	TGTGCCAGCACCCCGCCTGGACTAACGAGCTCCTACAATGAGCAGTTCTTC
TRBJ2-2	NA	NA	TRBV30	CAWTTDYTGELFF	TGTGCCTGGACAACCGATTACACCGGGGAGCTGTTTTTT
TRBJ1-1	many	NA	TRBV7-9	CASSLVVGSNDTEAFF	TGTGCCAGCAGCTTAGTCGTAGGTTCAAATGACACTGAAGCTTTCTTT
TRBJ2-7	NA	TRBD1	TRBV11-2	CASSLPGGYEQYF	TGTGCCAGCAGCTTACCAGGGGGCTACGAGCAGTACTTC
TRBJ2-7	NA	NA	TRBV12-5	CASGPSSTVSYEQYF	TGTGCTAGTGGTCCCTCGTCGACGGTTTCCTACGAGCAGTACTTC
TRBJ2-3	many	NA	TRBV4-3	CASSQDFRGTDTQYF	TGCGCCAGCAGCCAAGATTTCCGGGGGACAGATACGCAGTATTTT
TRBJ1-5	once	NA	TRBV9	CASSVGEGSWPQHF	TGTGCCAGCAGCGTAGGTGAAGGGTCCTGGCCCCAGCATTTT
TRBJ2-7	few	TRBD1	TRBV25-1	CASREGQGLYEQYF	TGTGCCAGCAGAGAGGGACAGGGGCTCTACGAGCAGTACTTC
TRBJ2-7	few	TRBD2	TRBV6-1	CASSEAASGSSYEQYF	TGTGCCAGCAGTGAAGCGGCTAGCGGGAGTTCCTACGAGCAGTACTTC
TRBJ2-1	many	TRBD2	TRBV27	CATGTSGRYSGEQFF	TGTGCCACCGGGACTAGCGGGAGGTATTCCGGTGAGCAGTTCTTC
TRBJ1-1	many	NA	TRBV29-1	CSVSGGYTEAFF	TGCAGCGTGAGTGGGGGGTACACTGAAGCTTTCTTT
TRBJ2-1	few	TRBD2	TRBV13	CASSLARSGRALREQFF	TGTGCCAGCAGCTTAGCTCGGAGCGGGAGGGCCCTCCGGGAGCAGTTCTTC
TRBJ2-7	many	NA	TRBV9	CASSPTGARYEQYF	TGTGCCAGCAGCCCCACGGGGGCACGGTACGAGCAGTACTTC
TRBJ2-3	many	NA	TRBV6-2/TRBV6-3	CASSYDRSTDTQYF	TGTGCCAGCAGTTACGACAGGAGCACAGATACGCAGTATTTT
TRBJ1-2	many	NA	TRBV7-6	CASSLGTPSGNYGYTF	TGTGCCAGCAGCTTAGGAACTCCCTCAGGAAACTATGGCTACACCTTC
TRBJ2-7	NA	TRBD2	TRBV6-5	CASSFLAGGAYEQYF	TGTGCCAGCAGTTTCCTAGCGGGGGGAGCCTACGAGCAGTACTTC
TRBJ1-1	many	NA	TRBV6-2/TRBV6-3	CASSYSAGGTEAFF	TGTGCCAGCAGTTACTCGGCCGGGGGAACTGAAGCTTTCTTT
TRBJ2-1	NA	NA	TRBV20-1	CSARDPGRGELNEQFF	TGCAGTGCTAGAGATCCGGGTCGGGGCGAGCTAAATGAGCAGTTCTTC
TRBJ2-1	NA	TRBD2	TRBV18	CASSPPVSSGRFGEQFF	TGTGCCAGCTCACCACCTGTAAGTAGCGGGAGATTTGGAGAGCAGTTCTTC
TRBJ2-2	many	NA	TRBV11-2	CASSRGGTGELFF	TGTGCCAGCAGCCGAGGGGGCACCGGGGAGCTGTTTTTT
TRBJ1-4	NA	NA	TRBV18	CASSPSRLNEKLFF	TGTGCCAGCTCACCCTCACGACTCAATGAAAAACTGTTTTTT
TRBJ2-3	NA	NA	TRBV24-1	CATSLNTDTQYF	TGTGCCACCAGTCTGAACACAGATACGCAGTATTTT
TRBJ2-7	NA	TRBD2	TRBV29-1	CSVTGGLSSYEQYF	TGCAGCGTTACGGGGGGGCTTAGCTCCTACGAGCAGTACTTC
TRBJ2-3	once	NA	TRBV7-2	CASSLYSLATDTQYF	TGTGCCAGCAGCTTATACTCCCTGGCGACAGATACGCAGTATTTT
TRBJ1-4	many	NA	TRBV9	CASSPREGLTEKLFF	TGTGCCAGCAGCCCCAGGGAGGGGTTAACTGAAAAACTGTTTTTT
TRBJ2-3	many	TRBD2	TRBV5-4	CASSLEPILAGITDTQYF	TGTGCCAGCAGCTTGGAACCGATCCTAGCGGGGATCACAGATACGCAGTATTTT
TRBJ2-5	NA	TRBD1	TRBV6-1	CASSAGQGRTETQYF	TGTGCCAGCAGTGCGGGACAGGGAAGAACAGAGACCCAGTACTTC
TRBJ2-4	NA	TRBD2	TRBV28	CASSYQTSGIAKNIQYF	TGTGCCAGCAGCTATCAGACTAGCGGGATAGCCAAAAACATTCAGTACTTC
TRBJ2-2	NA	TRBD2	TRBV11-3	CASSVSGGATGELFF	TGTGCCAGCAGCGTCAGCGGGGGAGCCACCGGGGAGCTGTTTTTT
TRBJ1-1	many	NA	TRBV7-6	CASSLVSGGSTEAFF	TGTGCCAGCAGCTTAGTATCTGGGGGTAGCACTGAAGCTTTCTTT
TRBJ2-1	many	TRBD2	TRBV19	CASSMSSGSSNEQFF	TGTGCCAGTAGTATGTCTAGCGGGAGCAGCAATGAGCAGTTCTTC
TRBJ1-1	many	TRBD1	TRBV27	CASSLITGGAAFF	TGTGCCAGCAGTTTAATTACAGGGGGCGCAGCTTTCTTT
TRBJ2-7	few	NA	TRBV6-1	CASSEALLAKGREQYF	TGTGCCAGCAGTGAAGCGCTTCTCGCCAAGGGACGCGAGCAGTACTTC
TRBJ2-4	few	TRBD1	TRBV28	CASSLPGTGRNIQYF	TGTGCCAGCAGTCTCCCGGGGACAGGGAGGAACATTCAGTACTTC
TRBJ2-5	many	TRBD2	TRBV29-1	CSAASGGAIGTQYF	TGCAGCGCCGCTAGCGGGGGGGCCATCGGGACCCAGTACTTC
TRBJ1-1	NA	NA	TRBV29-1	CSVEWRQTNTEAFF	TGCAGCGTTGAATGGAGACAGACGAACACTGAAGCTTTCTTT
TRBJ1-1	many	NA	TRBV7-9	CASSYDTEAFF	TGTGCCAGCAGCTACGACACTGAAGCTTTCTTT
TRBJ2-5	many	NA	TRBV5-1	CASSLAGSGETQYF	TGCGCCAGCAGCTTGGCCGGGAGTGGCGAGACCCAGTACTTC
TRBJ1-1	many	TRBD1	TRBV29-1	CSVGQGASMNTEAFF	TGCAGCGTTGGACAGGGGGCGAGTATGAACACTGAAGCTTTCTTT
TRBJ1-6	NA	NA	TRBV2	CASVIRPSNNSPLHF	TGTGCCAGCGTCATCCGACCATCCAATAATTCACCCCTCCACTTT